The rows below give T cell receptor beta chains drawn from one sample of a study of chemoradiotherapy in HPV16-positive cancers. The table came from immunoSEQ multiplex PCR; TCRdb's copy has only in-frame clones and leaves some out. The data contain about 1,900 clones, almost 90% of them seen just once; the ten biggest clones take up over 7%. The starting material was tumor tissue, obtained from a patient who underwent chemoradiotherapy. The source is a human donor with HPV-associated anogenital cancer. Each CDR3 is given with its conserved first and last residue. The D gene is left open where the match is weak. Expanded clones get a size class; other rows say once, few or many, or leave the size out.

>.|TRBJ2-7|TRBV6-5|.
CASSYGSGGGGQYF
TGTGCCAGCAGTTACGGAAGCGGAGGGGGTGGGCAGTACTTC
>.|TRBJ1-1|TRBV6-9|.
CASSYHGNPEAFF
TGTGCCAGCAGTTATCACGGAAATCCTGAAGCTTTCTTT
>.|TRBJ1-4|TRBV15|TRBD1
CATSRVGQAYSSGEKLFF
TGTGCCACCAGCAGAGTTGGACAGGCTTACTCATCGGGCGAAAAACTGTTTTTT
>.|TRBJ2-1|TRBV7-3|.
CASSLTSGVYNEQFF
TGTGCCAGCAGCTTAACTAGCGGAGTTTACAATGAGCAGTTCTTC
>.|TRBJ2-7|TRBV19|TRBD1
CASSIDLVTWDRAYEQYF
TGTGCCAGTAGTATAGATCTGGTGACTTGGGACAGGGCCTACGAGCAGTACTTC
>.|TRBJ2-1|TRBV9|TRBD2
CASSVGTSGIIYNEQFF
TGTGCCAGCAGCGTCGGGACTAGCGGGATTATCTACAATGAGCAGTTCTTC
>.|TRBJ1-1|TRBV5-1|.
CASSSGLPGAEAFF
TGCGCCAGCAGCTCAGGATTACCGGGCGCTGAAGCTTTCTTT
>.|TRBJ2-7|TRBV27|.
CASSLGSGNRRYEQYF
TGTGCCAGCAGCCTAGGGTCCGGGAATAGGCGCTACGAGCAGTACTTC
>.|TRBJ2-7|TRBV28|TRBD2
CASSLCFWRQTGTSSYEQYF
TGTGCCAGCAGTTTATGCTTTTGGCGGCAGACCGGGACTAGCTCCTACGAGCAGTACTTC
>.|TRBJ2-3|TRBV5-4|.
CASSLRASSTDTQYF
TGTGCCAGCAGCTTACGCGCGTCTAGCACAGATACGCAGTATTTT
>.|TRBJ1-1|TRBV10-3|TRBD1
CAIRRQGGVNTEAFF
TGTGCCATCAGGAGACAGGGTGGTGTGAACACTGAAGCTTTCTTT
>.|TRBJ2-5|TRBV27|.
CASSLWGGNQETQYF
TGTGCCAGCAGTTTATGGGGGGGCAACCAAGAGACCCAGTACTTC
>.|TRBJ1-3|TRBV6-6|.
CASRDSSGNTIYF
TGTGCCAGCAGGGACAGCTCTGGAAACACCATATATTTT
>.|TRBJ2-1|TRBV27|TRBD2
CASSLSISGRARNEQFF
TGCGCCAGCAGTTTATCGATCTCGGGGAGGGCCCGGAATGAGCAGTTCTTC
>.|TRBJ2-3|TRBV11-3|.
CASRRHGTDTQYF
TGTGCCAGCAGAAGACACGGCACAGATACGCAGTATTTT
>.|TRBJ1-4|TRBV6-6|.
CASSAVRDNNEKLFF
TGTGCCAGCAGTGCGGTCCGGGACAATAATGAAAAACTGTTTTTT
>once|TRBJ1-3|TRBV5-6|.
CASSSRSSGNTIYF
TGTGCCAGCAGCTCAAGGAGCTCCGGAAACACCATATATTTT
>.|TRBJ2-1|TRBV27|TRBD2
CASSSVDSGSRNEQFF
TGTGCCAGCAGTTCCGTTGATAGCGGGAGCAGGAATGAGCAGTTCTTC
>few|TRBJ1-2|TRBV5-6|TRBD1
CASSPGSGGMEGYTF
TGTGCCAGCAGCCCAGGCTCAGGGGGAATGGAGGGCTACACCTTC
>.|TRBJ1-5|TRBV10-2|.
CASSEVGGQPQHF
TGCGCCAGCAGTGAGGTAGGGGGTCAGCCCCAGCATTTT
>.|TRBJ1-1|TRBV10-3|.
CAISEGGNTEAFF
TGTGCCATCAGTGAAGGGGGGAACACTGAAGCTTTCTTT
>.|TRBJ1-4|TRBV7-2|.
CASSLGVSAVMTNEKLFF
TGTGCCAGCAGCTTAGGGGTATCGGCGGTAATGACTAATGAAAAACTGTTTTTT
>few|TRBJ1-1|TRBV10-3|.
CAISEGAGRAFF
TGTGCCATCAGTGAGGGGGCAGGCCGCGCTTTCTTT
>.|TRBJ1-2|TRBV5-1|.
CASSLELAGYGYTF
TGCGCCAGCAGCTTGGAGTTAGCAGGCTATGGCTACACCTTC
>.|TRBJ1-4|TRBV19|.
CASSFNFGWDDEKLFF
TGTGCCAGTAGTTTCAACTTTGGTTGGGACGATGAAAAACTGTTTTTT
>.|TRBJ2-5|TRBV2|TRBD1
CASSTGTGGKETQYF
TGTGCCAGCAGCACCGGGACAGGGGGGAAGGAGACCCAGTACTTC
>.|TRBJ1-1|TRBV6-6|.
CASFRGGEAFF
TGTGCCAGTTTCCGGGGGGGAGAAGCTTTCTTT
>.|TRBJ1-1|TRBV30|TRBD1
CAWRKVDRPNTEAFF
TGTGCCTGGAGGAAAGTGGACAGGCCGAACACTGAAGCTTTCTTT
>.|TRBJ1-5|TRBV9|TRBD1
CASTRGQGEQPQHF
TGTGCCAGCACAAGGGGGCAGGGCGAACAGCCCCAGCATTTT
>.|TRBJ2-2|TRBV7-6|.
CASSLVSTGELFF
TGTGCCAGCAGCTTAGTGAGCACCGGGGAGCTGTTTTTT
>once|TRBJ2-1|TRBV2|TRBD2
CASSERAGGSPRYNEQFF
TGTGCCAGCAGTGAACGAGCGGGAGGAAGTCCACGATACAATGAGCAGTTCTTC
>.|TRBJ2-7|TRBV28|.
CASSQIQGSGYEQYF
TGTGCCAGCAGCCAAATACAGGGAAGTGGCTACGAGCAGTACTTC
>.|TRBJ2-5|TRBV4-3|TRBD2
CASSQGATSGRQETQYF
TGCGCCAGCAGCCAAGGGGCAACTAGCGGGAGACAAGAGACCCAGTACTTC
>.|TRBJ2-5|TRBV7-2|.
CASSLAQETQYF
TGTGCCAGCAGCTTAGCCCAAGAGACCCAGTACTTC
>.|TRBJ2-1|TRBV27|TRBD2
CASSLVRERGEQFF
TGTGCCAGCAGTTTAGTGCGGGAGAGAGGCGAGCAGTTCTTC
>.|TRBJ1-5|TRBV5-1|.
CASSSPLGRTGWPQHF
TGCGCCAGCAGCTCTCCCCTCGGGAGGACGGGCTGGCCCCAGCATTTT
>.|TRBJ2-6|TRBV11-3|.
CASSLGWRGGSGANVLTF
TGTGCCAGCAGCTTAGGTTGGCGGGGTGGCTCCGGGGCCAACGTCCTGACTTTC
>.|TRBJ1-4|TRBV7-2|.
CASSSRVNEKLFF
TGTGCCAGCAGCTCGCGGGTTAATGAAAAACTGTTTTTT
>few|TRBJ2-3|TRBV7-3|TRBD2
CASSLAGASTDTQYF
TGTGCCAGCAGCTTGGCGGGAGCCAGCACAGATACGCAGTATTTT
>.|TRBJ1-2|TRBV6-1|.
CASRLQGYYGYTF
TGTGCCAGCAGGCTCCAAGGGTACTATGGCTACACCTTC
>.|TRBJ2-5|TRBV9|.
CASSVDGGREETQYF
TGTGCCAGCAGCGTAGATGGGGGACGGGAAGAGACCCAGTACTTC